One T cell receptor beta chain is described in this entry. Its cognate antigen is unknown. This entry is derived from a study of shared clonotypes between healthy human individuals. Study-wide background: CD4 naive and memory got three plates each, CD8 naive two, CD8 memory one. Findings of the study overall: The represented genetic and exposure-history diversity was limited by the small number of donors.

Germline V CDR1 and CDR2: MGHDK, SYGVNS. V shed 1 base and J shed 1 base, with 7 bases lying between them. The length of the CDR3 is 14 residues. Source study methods: There were no quality scores in the junction-only immunoSEQ sequences, so filtering differed. Method: immunoSEQ multiplex PCR; TCRdb's copy keeps in-frame clones and lacks some. That table supplies the V and J calls and clone size; D and trimming were determined from the DNA. The sample records 2,500,000 or so clones, about nine tenths being singletons. Donors were healthy HIV-negative adults without recent acute infections or vaccinations.

This clonotype was sampled from a man aged 18 to 30 in good health. Some clones in this sample may be carry-over from other donors' samples. J is TRBJ2-5 and V is TRBV25-1; the D is unclear. Specimen: naive CD4+ T cells from PBMCs. The subset here: CD45RA+ positively selected. The CDR3 DNA reads as TGTGCCAGCAGTGAATGGAACAGCCAAGAGACCCAGTACTTC. Its protein product is CASSEWNSQETQYF. The full variable domain, with the rest looked up from reference TRBV25-1 and TRBJ2-5, is EADIYQTPRYLVIGTGKKITLECSQTMGHDKMYWYQQDPGMELHLIHYSYGVNSTEKGDLSSESTVSRIRTEHFPLTLESARPSHTSQYLCASSEWNSQETQYFGPGTRLLVL.